These 16 T cell receptor beta chains were sequenced from one sample in a study of CD8+ T cells in alopecia areata. The sample's treatment: oral pan-JAK inhibitor, 5-10 mg twice daily. RNA, once extracted, was reverse transcribed into cDNA for use as the sequencing template. The data were produced by immunoSEQ multiplex PCR, yet TCRdb's version contains in-frame clones alone and is incomplete. The sample has 130,000 or so clones; approximately 90% are singletons. Sequencing was performed on CD8+ T cells sorted from blood, taken at week 4, from a patient treated with tofacitinib. The source is a human donor with alopecia areata.

The chain is built from TRBV25-1 and TRBJ2-1; possibly TRBD2 for D (5 bases). Germline V gene data show CDR1 as MGHDK and CDR2 as SYGVNS. V lost 3 bases and J lost 8, with 17 bases in between. This CDR3 has 15 residues. CDR3 DNA sequence: TGTGCCAGCAGTGATGAGCGGTACCCCTGGGATGAGCAGTTCTTC. Protein sequence: CASSDERYPWDEQFF.

The gene calls are TRBV14 and TRBJ2-7; the match to TRBD1 covers 8 bases. The CDR3 sequence is 14 residues long. CDR1 and CDR2 (germline): SGHDN, FVKESK. V shed 5 bases, J shed 3 bases, and the junction held 6 bases outside the gene matches. The CDR3 reads CASSGTGAYYEQYF. CDR3 nucleotides: TGTGCCAGCAGCGGGACAGGTGCCTACTACGAGCAGTACTTC.

V and J are TRBV9 and TRBJ2-5, with D unclear. The CDR3 length is 14 residues. Germline V CDR1 and CDR2: SGDLS, YYNGEE. V was cut by 3 bases and J by 3 bases, with 12 bases left in between. Written as DNA, the CDR3 is TGTGCCAGCAGCGCCGGGTGGGGAAAAGAGACCCAGTACTTC. Amino acid sequence: CASSAGWGKETQYF.

The chain recombines TRBV11-2 with TRBJ2-2; 7 bases agree with TRBD1. Germline CDR1 and CDR2: SGHAT and FQNNGV. This CDR3 is 14 amino acids long. V shed 1 base, J shed 6 bases, and the junction held 2 bases outside the gene matches. Written as DNA, the CDR3 is TGTGCCAGCAGCTTAGTCGGACAGGCCGGGGAGCTGTTTTTT. Protein sequence: CASSLVGQAGELFF. Variable domain in full (rest from reference TRBV11-2 and TRBJ2-2): EAGVAQSPRYKIIEKRQSVAFWCNPISGHATLYWYQQILGQGPKLLIQFQNNGVVDDSQLPKDRFSAERLKGVDSTLKIQPAKLEDSAVYLCASSLVGQAGELFFGEGSRLTVL.

This chain connects TRBV7-9 to TRBJ2-3, with D maybe TRBD2 (6 bases). Germline values: CDR1 SEHNR, CDR2 FQNEAQ (reference sequence). The germline V and J ends were trimmed by 2 bases and 6 bases, with 15 bases remaining between them. CDR3 length: 15 amino acids. CDR3 bases: TGTGCCAGCAGCTTAACAGGAGGGCCGATGGATACGCAGTATTTT. Protein sequence: CASSLTGGPMDTQYF.

This chain uses TRBV5-1 with TRBJ1-4; 9 bases are a match to TRBD1. CDR1 is SGHRS and CDR2 is YFSETQ in the germline V gene. Trimming cost V 6 bases and J 8 bases; bases outside gene matches: 8. There are 14 residues in the CDR3. The CDR3 region is CASKLGQGGEKLFF. The CDR3, as DNA: TGCGCCAGCAAGTTGGGACAGGGAGGGGAAAAACTGTTTTTT.

This chain joins TRBV29-1 and TRBJ1-1; D might be TRBD1 (6 bases). Trimming took 7 bases from V and 4 from J, leaving 13 bases between them. The germline V gene encodes CDR1 SQVTM and CDR2 ANQGSEA. The CDR3 consists of 12 residues. Here the CDR3 reads CSAREGGTEAFF. The CDR3 DNA sequence: TGCAGCGCTCGGGAAGGGGGCACTGAAGCTTTCTTT.

The genes are TRBV6-5 and TRBJ1-2; D unclear. Germline CDR1 and CDR2: MNHEY and SVGAGI. V was cut by 0 bases and J by 0 bases, with 2 bases left in between. The CDR3 covers 13 residues. The CDR3 DNA sequence: TGTGCCAGCAGTTACTCACCTAACTATGGCTACACCTTC. Its translation: CASSYSPNYGYTF.

The chain has TRBV27 and TRBJ1-5; unclear D gene. This CDR3 has 15 residues. The germline V gene has CDR1 MNHEY and CDR2 SMNVEV (reference sequence). V was clipped by 5 bases and J by 5 bases, with 16 bases between them. The DNA of the CDR3 is TGTGCCAGCAGTCGCAGTTGGATCGGGGATCAGCCCCAGCATTTT. Translated: CASSRSWIGDQPQHF.

The chain recombines TRBV15 with TRBJ2-1, with 9 positions matching TRBD2. The CDR3 covers 16 residues. V shed 5 bases and J 2 bases; nucleotides not matched to a gene: 7. Germline CDR1 is LNHNV and CDR2 is YYDKDF (reference sequence). The CDR3 DNA reads as TGTGCCACCAGCCTCCGCGGGGGGGCGGCCTACAATGAGCAGTTCTTC. Encoded protein: CATSLRGGAAYNEQFF. The full variable domain, completed using reference TRBV15 and TRBJ2-1, is DAMVIQNPRYQVTQFGKPVTLSCSQTLNHNVMYWYQQKSSQAPKLLFHYYDKDFNNEADTPDNFQSRRPNTSFCFLDIRSPGLGDTAMYLCATSLRGGAAYNEQFFGPGTRLTVL.

As concerns this clone: Mismatch with germline at one junction end may stem from a read error. The V and J genes are TRBV7-7 and TRBJ2-1, with 9 bases lining up with TRBD1. CDR3 length: 15 residues. Germline V gene sequence: CDR1 SSHAT, CDR2 FNYEAQ (reference sequence). This CDR3 is CASSLDRGPYNEQFF. CDR3 DNA: TGTGCTAGCAGCTTGGACAGGGGCCCCTACAATGAGCAGTTCTTC.

This clone occurred once. J is TRBJ2-5 and V is TRBV29-1; 9 bases map to TRBD2. The length of the CDR3 is 12 residues. J lost 3 bases, V lost 7 bases, and 3 bases had no gene match. Looked up from germline, CDR1 is SQVTM and CDR2 is ANQGSEA. CDR3 protein: CSAEREEETQYF. DNA for the CDR3: TGCAGCGCTGAGCGGGAGGAAGAGACCCAGTACTTC. Looking up the rest from reference TRBV29-1 and TRBJ2-5 gives the full variable domain: SAVISQKPSRDICQRGTSLTIQCQVDSQVTMMFWYRQQPGQSLTLIATANQGSEATYESGFVIDKFPISRPNLTFSTLTVSNMSPEDSSIYLCSAEREEETQYFGPGTRLLVL.

This chain uses TRBV7-3 with TRBJ2-5; D is ambiguous. V was cut by 5 bases and J by 5 bases, with 15 bases left in between. There are 14 residues in the CDR3. CDR1 is SGHTA and CDR2 is FQGTGA in the germline V gene. CDR3 sequence reads: CASSQSSCCETQYF. CDR3 DNA: TGTGCCAGCAGCCAAAGTAGTTGTTGCGAGACCCAGTACTTC.

CDR3: CASSPGGIRGYTF. The CDR3 coding sequence is TGTGCCAGCAGTCCAGGAGGCATCCGTGGCTACACCTTC. V is TRBV27 and J is TRBJ1-2; D is undetermined. The CDR3 totals 13 residues. V was shortened by 5 bases and J by 7 bases, with 14 bases between the two germline ends. Germline assignment: CDR1 MNHEY and CDR2 SMNVEV (reference sequence).

A single count supports this clone. This chain connects TRBV29-1 to TRBJ2-7; 12 bases are shared with TRBD2. V was pared by 5 bases and J by 5 bases, with 4 bases of the junction left unmatched. Germline lookup yields CDR1 SQVTM and CDR2 ANQGSEA. This CDR3 contains 13 residues. This CDR3 reads CSVKTSGGHEQYF. The CDR3 coding sequence is TGCAGCGTTAAGACTAGCGGGGGACACGAGCAGTACTTC.

This rearrangement joins TRBV6-5 to TRBJ2-1, with D uncertain. Per germline, CDR1 MNHEY and CDR2 SVGAGI. This CDR3 comprises 16 residues. The V gene lost 2 bases and the J gene lost 5 bases, with 16 bases spanning the gap. DNA for the CDR3: TGTGCCAGCAGTTACAGTCCGGGCGCGACCGACAATGAGCAGTTCTTC. The encoded protein is CASSYSPGATDNEQFF.